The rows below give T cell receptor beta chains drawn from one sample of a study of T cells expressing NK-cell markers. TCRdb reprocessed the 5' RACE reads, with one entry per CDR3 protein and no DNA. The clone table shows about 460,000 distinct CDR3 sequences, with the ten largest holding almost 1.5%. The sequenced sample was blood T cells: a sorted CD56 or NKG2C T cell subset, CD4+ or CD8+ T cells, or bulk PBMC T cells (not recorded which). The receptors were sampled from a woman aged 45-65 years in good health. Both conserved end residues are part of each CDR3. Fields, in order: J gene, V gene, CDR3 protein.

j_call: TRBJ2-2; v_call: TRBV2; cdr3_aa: CASSEVVAGELFF
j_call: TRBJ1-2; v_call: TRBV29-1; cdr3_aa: CSVETVANYGYTF
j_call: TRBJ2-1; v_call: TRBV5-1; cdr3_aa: CASSRDSRSSYNEQFF
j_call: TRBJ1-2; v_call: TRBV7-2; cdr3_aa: CASSLGGGADYGYTF
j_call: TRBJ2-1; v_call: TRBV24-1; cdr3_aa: CATSDKGLVIDEQFF
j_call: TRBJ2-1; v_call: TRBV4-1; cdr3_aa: CASSQDGSGSLRGLDNEQFF
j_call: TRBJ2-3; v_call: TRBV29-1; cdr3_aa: CSVGSGRTDTQYF
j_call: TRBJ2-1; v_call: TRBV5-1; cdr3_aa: CASSSSTGQYQFF
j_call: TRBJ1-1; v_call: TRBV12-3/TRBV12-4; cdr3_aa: CASSTGQENTEAFF
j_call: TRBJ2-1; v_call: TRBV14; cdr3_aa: CASSQRASGRAWNEQFF
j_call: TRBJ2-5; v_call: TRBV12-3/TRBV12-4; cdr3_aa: CASSKNRDKQTQYF
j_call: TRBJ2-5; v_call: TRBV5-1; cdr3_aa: CASSLLGNVGETQYF
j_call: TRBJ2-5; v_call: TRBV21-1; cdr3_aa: CASKGRETQYF
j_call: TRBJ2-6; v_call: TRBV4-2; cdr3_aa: CASSQKSASGANVLTF
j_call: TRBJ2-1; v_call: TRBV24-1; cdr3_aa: CATGGRSYNEQFF
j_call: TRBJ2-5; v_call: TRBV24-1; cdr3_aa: CATSALPGQGQETQYF
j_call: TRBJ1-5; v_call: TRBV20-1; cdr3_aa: CSASSGEGNQPQHF